The source of this T cell receptor beta chain is a study of cytomegalovirus exposure and HLA in healthy donors. Only in-frame clones appear in the TCRdb table, and some are missing; sequencing was by immunoSEQ multiplex PCR. The sample consists of roughly 130,000 clones, 88% of them appearing once. Notes on this clone: Its specificity is not known.

Study-level points and caveats: A few of the chains that were CMV-associated were confirmed in vitro to be specific for CMV antigens.

The CDR3 length is 13 residues. The V end lost 2 bases, the J end lost 4 bases, and 8 bases lay between the germline ends. Germline CDR1 reads MNHEY; CDR2 reads SMNVEV (reference sequence). This rearrangement joins TRBV27 to TRBJ1-2; no firm D call. Sample: PBMCs. This receptor was taken from a man aged 25-40 years in good health and CMV-seronegative. CDR3 sequence: CASSLAGGYGYTF. CDR3 coding DNA: TGTGCCAGCAGTTTAGCCGGAGGCTATGGCTACACCTTC.